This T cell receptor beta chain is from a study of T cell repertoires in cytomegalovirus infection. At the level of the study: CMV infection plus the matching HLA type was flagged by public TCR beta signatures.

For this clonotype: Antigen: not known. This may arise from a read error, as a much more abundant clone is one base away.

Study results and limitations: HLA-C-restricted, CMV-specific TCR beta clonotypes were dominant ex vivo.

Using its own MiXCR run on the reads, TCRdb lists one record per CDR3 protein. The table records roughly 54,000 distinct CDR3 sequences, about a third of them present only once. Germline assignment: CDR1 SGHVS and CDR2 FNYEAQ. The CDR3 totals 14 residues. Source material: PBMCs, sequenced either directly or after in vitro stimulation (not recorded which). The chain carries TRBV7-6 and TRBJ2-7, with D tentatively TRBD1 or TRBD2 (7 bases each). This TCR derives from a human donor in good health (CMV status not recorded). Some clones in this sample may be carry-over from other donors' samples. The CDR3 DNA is TGTGCCAGCAGCGCAGCAGGGGGGGCCTACGAGCGGTACTTC. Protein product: CASSAAGGAYERYF.